This passage covers 7 T cell receptor beta chains from one sample sequenced in a study of T cell repertoires in cytomegalovirus infection. From the reads, TCRdb called clonotypes with MiXCR, one entry per CDR3 protein. Here the sample spans some 150,000 distinct CDR3 sequences, about 6.5% being singletons. Sequenced input: PBMCs. These receptors originate from a human donor in good health (CMV status not recorded). Some clones in this sample may be carry-over from other donors' samples.

J is TRBJ2-1 and V is TRBV11-2; the match to TRBD2 covers 7 bases. Trimming at V came to 8 bases and at J to 8 bases, leaving 12 bases not matched to a gene. This CDR3 is 14 amino acids long. Germline loops: CDR1 SGHAT, CDR2 FQNNGV. The CDR3 DNA sequence: TGTGCCAGCGCTAAACTGACTAGCTCCGATGAGCAGTTCTTC. Translated, it gives CASAKLTSSDEQFF. Based on the CDR3 plus reference TRBV11-2 and TRBJ2-1, the full variable domain is EAGVAQSPRYKIIEKRQSVAFWCNPISGHATLYWYQQILGQGPKLLIQFQNNGVVDDSQLPKDRFSAERLKGVDSTLKIQPAKLEDSAVYLCASAKLTSSDEQFFGPGTRLTVL.

This chain connects TRBV12-3 or TRBV12-4 to TRBJ2-7; D gene ambiguous. This CDR3 contains 15 residues. The V end lost 5 bases, the J end lost 2 bases, and 16 bases lay between the germline ends. DNA of the CDR3: TGTGCCAGCAGTCCCCTCGTTGGCGTGACCTACGAGCAGTACTTC. This encodes CASSPLVGVTYEQYF.

This clonotype was counted at least ten times. The chain carries TRBV7-2 and TRBJ1-1; D gene ambiguous. V was trimmed by 4 bases and J by 3 bases, leaving 12 bases between them. Per the germline V gene, CDR1 is SGHTA and CDR2 is FQGNSA. The CDR3 spans 14 residues. The CDR3 DNA sequence: TGTGCCAGCAGCTCCCCGTCAGGCTACACTGAAGCTTTCTTT. This encodes CASSSPSGYTEAFF.

This clonotype was recorded at least ten times. This CDR3 is CASSWPPGRPVWLAQHF. In nucleotides, the CDR3 is TGTGCCAGCAGTTGGCCGCCGGGCAGGCCAGTATGGCTGGCCCAGCATTTT. This sequence joins TRBV28 and TRBJ1-5; D uncertain. The V and J ends lost 4 bases and 11 bases respectively, with 27 bases between them. Germline V gene data show CDR1 as MDHEN and CDR2 as SYDVKM. The CDR3 runs 17 residues. The variable domain in full, with the rest retrieved from reference TRBV28 and TRBJ1-5, is DVKVTQSSRYLVKRTGEKVFLECVQDMDHENMFWYRQDPGLGLRLIYFSYDVKMKEKGDIPEGYSVSREKKERFSLILESASTNQTSMYLCASSWPPGRPVWLAQHFGDGTRLSIL.

In its sample, this clonotype was seen a few times. The chain couples TRBV20-1 to TRBJ1-4; no reliable D call. The CDR3 is 13 residues long. Per the germline V gene, CDR1 is DFQATT and CDR2 is SNEGSKA (reference sequence). Trimming stripped 4 bases from V and 7 bases from J, with 13 bases between. Written as DNA, the CDR3 is TGCAGTGCTAAGGAGGGAGGGCGTGAAAAACTGTTTTTT. It encodes CSAKEGGREKLFF.

This clonotype was detected many times. In DNA form, the CDR3 reads TGCGCCAGCAGCGAACTAGCGGGGGACGTCGGGGAGCTGTTTTTT. Its translation: CASSELAGDVGELFF. The J gene is TRBJ2-2, the V gene TRBV5-1; 11 positions match TRBD2. The CDR3 extends over 15 amino acids. The ends lost 4 bases at V and 7 bases at J; junction bases unmatched: 6. CDR1 SGHRS and CDR2 YFSETQ come from the germline V gene.

This clonotype was recorded many times. The chain recombines TRBV7-2 with TRBJ2-2; no firm D call. The CDR3 sequence is 16 residues long. Germline CDR1 is SGHTA and CDR2 is FQGNSA. The germline V and J ends were trimmed by 5 bases and 0 bases, with 13 bases remaining between them. The CDR3 region is CASSNHPASNTGELFF. Here the CDR3 DNA reads TGTGCCAGCAGCAACCACCCGGCTTCGAACACCGGGGAGCTGTTTTTT.